A single sample is the source of the 20 T cell receptor beta chains below, sequenced in a study of blood T cells in healthy people across ages (dated by TCRdb to the mid-2010s). Library method: 5' RACE. The sequencer listed for this sample is Illumina HiSeq 2500. A second about 6 to 11 cycle PCR used a sample-barcoded 5' primer and a J-beta primer mix. TCRdb's own reprocessing of the public reads used fastp at Q25 and MiXCR and kept productive beta chains. Each entry merges the rows of one CDR3 protein and shows their most common DNA and genes. Within this sample are 1.5 million to 2 million distinct CDR3 sequences, with just under 50% of them counted one time only. More than 2% of the sample rests with the top ten. Material: blood. These TCRs come from a woman aged 40 to 49 in good health.

The chain joins TRBV10-3 to TRBJ2-5, with 8 nucleotides matching TRBD1. The germline V gene encodes CDR1 ENHRY and CDR2 SYGVKD. This CDR3 is built from 15 residues. Trimming at V came to 4 bases and at J to 4 bases, leaving 8 bases not matched to a gene. In nucleotides, the CDR3 is TGTGCCATCAGTGGTACAGGGGGGTTAGGAGAGACCCAGTACTTC. It yields the protein CAISGTGGLGETQYF.

V and J are TRBV9 and TRBJ1-2; D is perhaps TRBD1 (6 bases). The CDR3 has 14 amino acids. CDR1 SGDLS and CDR2 YYNGEE come from the germline V gene. The V end was cut by 3 bases, the J end by 3 bases, with 12 bases between. Written as DNA, the CDR3 is TGTGCCAGCAGCGGTCAGGGGATTGACTATGGCTACACCTTC. Residues: CASSGQGIDYGYTF.

The rearrangement uses TRBV20-1 and TRBJ2-5, with D possibly TRBD1 on 6 matching bases. This CDR3 is 15 amino acids long. CDR1 is DFQATT, CDR2 SNEGSKA, per germline (reference sequence). Trimming shortened V by 3 bases and J by 5 bases, and 19 bases separated the two germline ends. The CDR3 loop reads CSASRTAPQGETQYF. The CDR3 DNA sequence: TGCAGTGCTAGTCGGACAGCGCCTCAGGGGGAGACCCAGTACTTC.

This clonotype appeared a single time. The rearrangement joins TRBV15 to TRBJ2-3, with 7 bases matching TRBD1. The germline CDR1 and CDR2 sequences are LNHNV and YYDKDF (reference sequence). Trimming at V came to 4 bases and at J to 2 bases, leaving 9 bases not matched to a gene. The CDR3 has 16 residues. CDR3 sequence: CATSTPKTGVTDTQYF. CDR3 in DNA: TGTGCCACCAGCACGCCGAAAACAGGGGTCACAGATACGCAGTATTTT.

In its sample, this clonotype was seen once. The chain uses TRBV5-1 and TRBJ1-6, with D possibly being TRBD1 (5 bases). The CDR3 contains 13 residues. Trimming took off 7 bases at V and 10 bases at J, with 15 bases between the two ends. Germline assignment: CDR1 SGHRS and CDR2 YFSETQ. This CDR3 reads CASSGGETSPLHF. The DNA for the CDR3 is TGCGCCAGCTCCGGGGGAGAAACCTCACCCCTCCACTTT. The entire variable domain, with the rest obtained from reference TRBV5-1 and TRBJ1-6, is as follows: KAGVTQTPRYLIKTRGQQVTLSCSPISGHRSVSWYQQTPGQGLQFLFEYFSETQRNKGNFPGRFSGRQFSNSRSEMNVSTLELGDSALYLCASSGGETSPLHFGNGTRLTVT.

This clonotype was counted many times. J is TRBJ2-1 and V is TRBV11-1; D is perhaps TRBD2 (5 bases). Germline CDR1 and CDR2: SGHAT and FQDESV (reference sequence). V lost 4 bases and J 5 bases, leaving 9 bases between the germline ends. The CDR3 length is 13 residues. Written as DNA, the CDR3 is TGTGCCAGCAGCTCCCGAGGGAACAATGAGCAGTTCTTC. Translating gives CASSSRGNNEQFF. Variable domain in full (rest from reference TRBV11-1 and TRBJ2-1): EAEVAQSPRYKITEKSQAVAFWCDPISGHATLYWYRQILGQGPELLVQFQDESVVDDSQLPKDRFSAERLKGVDSTLKIQPAELGDSAMYLCASSSRGNNEQFFGPGTRLTVL.

The rearrangement joins TRBV7-3 to TRBJ2-6, with TRBD1 identical over 8 bases. V was pared by 5 bases and J by 15 bases, with 18 bases of the junction left unmatched. The length of the CDR3 is 16 residues. CDR1 and CDR2 from the germline V gene are SGHTA and FQGTGA. The CDR3 sequence is CASSETGERLWNDLTF. CDR3 nucleotide sequence: TGTGCCAGCAGCGAGACAGGGGAAAGGCTCTGGAATGACCTGACTTTC.

The chain uses TRBV6-2 or TRBV6-3 and TRBJ2-1; no clear D. Deletions cut 2 bases from V and 9 bases from J, with 20 bases between. CDR3 length equals 16 residues. Germline V gene lookup returns CDR1 MNHEY and CDR2 SVGEGT. The CDR3 spells CASSYRGVQYDPEQFF. The CDR3 DNA sequence: TGTGCCAGCAGTTACCGAGGAGTTCAATACGACCCTGAGCAGTTCTTC.

CDR3 sequence (DNA): TGCGCCAGCAGCCAAGATCAGGCAGCGGAAGATACGCAGTATTTT. Its translation is CASSQDQAAEDTQYF. The rearrangement joins TRBV4-1 to TRBJ2-3, with D possibly matching TRBD2 (5 bases). This CDR3 spans 15 amino acids. Germline CDR1 is MGHRA and CDR2 is YSYEKL. Trimming stripped 0 bases from V and 5 bases from J, with 12 bases between.

The gene calls are TRBV10-3 and TRBJ2-5, with 11 bases fitting TRBD2. J lost 5 bases, V lost 0 bases, and 5 bases had no gene match. This CDR3 comprises 16 residues. CDR1 ENHRY and CDR2 SYGVKD come from the germline V gene. The CDR3 loop reads CAISESIAGGQETQYF. The CDR3 coding sequence is TGTGCCATCAGTGAGTCGATAGCGGGGGGGCAGGAGACCCAGTACTTC.

V is TRBV6-1 and J is TRBJ1-5, with a weak D call TRBD1 (5 bases). V was shortened by 8 bases and J by 5 bases, with 13 bases between the two germline ends. Germline V gene data show CDR1 as MNHNS and CDR2 as SASEGT. The CDR3 is 13 residues long. The CDR3 DNA sequence: TGTGCCAGCGCCCTATGGGGGGATCAGCCCCAGCATTTT. Translating gives CASALWGDQPQHF.

This clonotype showed up just once. The J gene is TRBJ1-4, the V gene TRBV29-1; the match to TRBD1 covers 7 bases. The CDR3 is 15 amino acids. V trimming: 6 bases; J trimming: 10 bases; junction bases outside the gene matches: 17. Germline loops: CDR1 SQVTM, CDR2 ANQGSEA. CDR3 nucleotides: TGCAGCGTCGGGATCCTGACAGGGAGTATGGGAAAACTGTTTTTT. Its protein is CSVGILTGSMGKLFF.

This clonotype was counted at least ten times. This rearrangement joins TRBV5-4 to TRBJ2-1; D is unresolved. The germline V gene has CDR1 SGHNT and CDR2 YYREEE (reference sequence). This CDR3 region has 15 residues. Trimming removed 2 bases at V and 1 base at J, with 10 bases between. In DNA, the CDR3 is TGTGCCAGCAGCTTCTCGGGCCTATCCTACAATGAGCAGTTCTTC. It specifies CASSFSGLSYNEQFF.

The genes are TRBV13 and TRBJ2-1; D remains ambiguous. Germline V gene data show CDR1 as PRHDT and CDR2 as FYEKMQ (reference sequence). V lost 5 bases and J lost 8, with 19 bases in between. The CDR3 is made up of 15 amino acids. The CDR3 region has the DNA TGTGCCAGCAGCATAATAGGAGAAGTCATCGATGAGCAGTTCTTC. Translation: CASSIIGEVIDEQFF.

This chain joins TRBV10-3 and TRBJ2-3; D possibly matches TRBD1 or TRBD2 (6 bases each). The CDR3 extends over 13 amino acids. Deletions cut 1 base from V and 6 bases from J, with 8 bases between. CDR1 is ENHRY, CDR2 SYGVKD, per germline. The CDR3 DNA reads as TGTGCCATCAGTGAGTTCGGGGGCGATACGCAGTATTTT. It yields the protein CAISEFGGDTQYF.

This rearrangement joins TRBV7-2 to TRBJ2-4; D uncertain. The CDR3 length is 15 residues. V was cut by 1 base and J by 0 bases, with 7 bases left in between. CDR1 is SGHTA and CDR2 is FQGNSA in the germline V gene. The CDR3 loop is CASSLVKGAKNIQYF. Here the CDR3 DNA reads TGTGCCAGCAGCTTAGTTAAAGGAGCCAAAAACATTCAGTACTTC.

This clonotype was counted only a few times. The rearrangement links TRBV6-1 to TRBJ2-7; D is possibly TRBD1 (6 bases). The DNA matches TRBJ2-5 better at its end, which makes the J call doubtful. This CDR3 is built from 15 residues. Germline CDR1 is MNHNS and CDR2 is SASEGT. The CDR3 spells CASSVTGTSKETQYF. The CDR3 region has the DNA TGTGCCAGCAGTGTTACCGGGACATCGAAAGAGACCCAGTACTTC.

This chain joins TRBV27 and TRBJ2-1; no clear D gene. There are 18 residues in the CDR3. Looked up from germline, CDR1 is MNHEY and CDR2 is SMNVEV (reference sequence). V gave up 3 bases and J gave up 0 bases, with 18 bases separating them. This CDR3 is CASSFTSSAVSSYNEQFF. CDR3 nucleotide sequence: TGTGCCAGCAGTTTTACCTCATCGGCGGTTAGCTCCTACAATGAGCAGTTCTTC.

The rearrangement links TRBV29-1 to TRBJ1-2; 8 nucleotides align to TRBD1. From germline, CDR1 is SQVTM and CDR2 ANQGSEA. Trimming cost V 3 bases and J 7 bases; bases outside gene matches: 7. CDR3 size: 13 residues. Here the CDR3 reads CSVDRTGLIGYTF. The CDR3 nucleotides read TGCAGCGTTGATCGGACAGGGTTAATTGGCTACACCTTC.

This clonotype came up a few times. The J gene is TRBJ1-6, the V gene TRBV27; possibly TRBD1 for D (5 bases). Trimming removed 2 bases from V and 7 bases from J, with 9 bases in between. The CDR3 extends over 14 amino acids. Germline CDR1 MNHEY, CDR2 SMNVEV (reference sequence). As DNA, the CDR3 is TGTGCCAGCAGTTTACCGGCAGGGAATTCACCCCTCCACTTT. It translates to CASSLPAGNSPLHF.